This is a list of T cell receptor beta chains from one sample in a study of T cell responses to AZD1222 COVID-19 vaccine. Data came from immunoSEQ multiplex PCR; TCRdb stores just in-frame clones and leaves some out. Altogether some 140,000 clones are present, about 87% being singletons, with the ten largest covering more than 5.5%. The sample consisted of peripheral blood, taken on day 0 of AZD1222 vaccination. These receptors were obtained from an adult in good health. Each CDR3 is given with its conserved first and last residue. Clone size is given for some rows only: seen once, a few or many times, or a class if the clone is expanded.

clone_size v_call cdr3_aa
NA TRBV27 CASSLGAGNNSPLHF
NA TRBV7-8 CASSRQESNYGYTF
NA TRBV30 CAWDKNRGGTDTQYF
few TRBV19 CASSTGSEHTGELFF
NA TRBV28 CASSPATSGRLYEQYF
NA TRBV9 CASSVDQFGEQFF
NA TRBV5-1 CASSSASGSGETQYF
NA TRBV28 CAAQLGGIKEMNTEAFF
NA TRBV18 CASSPPSGYEQYF
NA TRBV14 CASSQDGLAGVGPQYF
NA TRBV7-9 CASSLVKGVTEAFF
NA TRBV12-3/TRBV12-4 CASGTPLNTEAFF
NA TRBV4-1 CASSQGTAVNQETQYF
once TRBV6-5 CASQQTGTGAYEQYF
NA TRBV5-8 CASSLRRTTGNQPQHF
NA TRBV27 CASSLIGTVFNEQFF
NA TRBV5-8 CASSGWGPNYGYTF
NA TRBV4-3 CASSQGVASYEQFF
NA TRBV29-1 CSVERGSLYF
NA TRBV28 CASSPDQGNTEAFF
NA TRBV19 CASSELPGQPNNSPLHF
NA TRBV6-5 CASRKTVGSNQPQHF
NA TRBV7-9 CASSFPSWPQVGNEQFF
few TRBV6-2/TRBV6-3 CASSYDDFSYEQYF
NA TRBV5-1 CASRPGDINSNQPQHF